This T cell receptor (beta chain) was observed in a study of blood T cells in healthy people across ages. This clonotype was counted between two and nine times. The antigen remains undetermined. General study results and limits: Long-lived and aged donors differed, with more naive CD4+ cells and higher diversity in the long-lived.

Looked up from germline, CDR1 is MNHNS and CDR2 is SASEGT. This CDR3 is 14 amino acids long. With a J-beta primer mix and a sample-barcoded 5' primer, a second PCR ran about 7 to 11 cycles. TCRdb called the 5' RACE reads again in MiXCR, with one record for every CDR3 protein. The top ten clones hold roughly 40% of a sample with approximately 730,000 distinct CDR3 sequences, less than 70% of them seen once. The gene calls are TRBV6-1 and TRBJ2-4, with D unclear. The J call is in doubt because the DNA end fits TRBJ2-7 better. Sample: blood. The clonotype originates from a man of 80 years or more in good health. This chain's CDR3 is CASSGYVVGYEQYF. CDR3 nucleotides: TGTGCCAGCAGTGGCTACGTCGTAGGGTACGAGCAGTACTTC.